Following are 27 T cell receptor beta chains from one sample sequenced in a study of technical replicates of blood from a few donors. TCRdb's table, derived via immunoSEQ multiplex PCR, lists solely in-frame clones and lacks some. The sample has 85,000 to 100,000 clones, roughly 95% seen once; the top ten hold 0.23%. The source material was T cells isolated from PBMCs. The receptors shown here come from a human donor in good health.

The genes are TRBV9 and TRBJ2-7, with TRBD1 identical over 8 bases. Unmatched junction bases numbered 10, after V lost 4 bases and J lost 4 bases. The germline gives CDR1 SGDLS, CDR2 YYNGEE. CDR3 length equals 15 residues. CDR3 loop: CASSTGTGSRYEQYF. The CDR3 coding sequence is TGTGCCAGCAGCACTGGGACAGGCTCCCGTTACGAGCAGTACTTC.

This chain links TRBV6-1 with TRBJ1-2; D may be TRBD1 (6 bases). V lost 8 bases to trimming and J lost 13 bases, with 14 bases between them. This CDR3 comprises 10 residues. Germline V gene sequence: CDR1 MNHNS, CDR2 SASEGT. CDR3 DNA: TGTGCCAGCGTTGGGGGCCGTCTCACCTTC. Amino acid sequence: CASVGGRLTF.

The rearrangement joins TRBV2 to TRBJ2-1, with 9 bases identical to TRBD2. This CDR3 is 17 amino acids long. V shed 5 bases, J shed 6 bases, and the junction held 14 bases outside the gene matches. Germline CDR1 and CDR2: SNHLY and FYNNEI. The CDR3 reads CASSTGTGTSLFNEQFF. The CDR3 bases are TGTGCCAGCAGTACGGGTACCGGGACTAGCCTCTTCAATGAGCAGTTCTTC. Filled out from reference TRBV2 and TRBJ2-1, the complete variable domain reads EPEVTQTPSHQVTQMGQEVILRCVPISNHLYFYWYRQILGQKVEFLVSFYNNEISEKSEIFDDQFSVERPDGSNFTLKIRSTKLEDSAMYFCASSTGTGTSLFNEQFFGPGTRLTVL.

This rearrangement joins TRBV30 to TRBJ1-6; a weak D match, TRBD1 (5 bases). The CDR3 is 13 residues long. V shed 3 bases and J shed 9 bases, with 12 bases lying between them. Germline CDR1 is GTSNPN and CDR2 is SVGIG (reference sequence). CDR3 nucleotide sequence: TGTGCCTGGAGAGGAAGGGGTGGTTCACCCCTCCACTTT. Protein: CAWRGRGGSPLHF.

V is TRBV15 and J is TRBJ2-1; 8 nucleotides match TRBD2. V lost 0 bases to trimming and J lost 9 bases; unmatched junction nucleotides: 4. This CDR3 has 14 amino acids. Germline CDR1 is LNHNV and CDR2 is YYDKDF (reference sequence). The CDR3 here is CATSRDLSGGEQFF. CDR3 sequence (DNA): TGTGCCACCAGCAGAGATCTAAGCGGGGGTGAGCAGTTCTTC. The full variable domain, completed using reference TRBV15 and TRBJ2-1, is DAMVIQNPRYQVTQFGKPVTLSCSQTLNHNVMYWYQQKSSQAPKLLFHYYDKDFNNEADTPDNFQSRRPNTSFCFLDIRSPGLGDTAMYLCATSRDLSGGEQFFGPGTRLTVL.

This chain connects TRBV30 to TRBJ2-3; tentatively, D is TRBD1 (7 bases). V was pared by 5 bases and J by 3 bases, with 18 bases between. The CDR3 contains 15 residues. The V gene's germline CDR1 is GTSNPN and CDR2 SVGIG (reference sequence). DNA of the CDR3: TGTGCCTGGCACGCGGGACAGCCAGGAACAGATACGCAGTATTTT. This sequence encodes CAWHAGQPGTDTQYF. Filled out from reference TRBV30 and TRBJ2-3, the complete variable domain reads SQTIHQWPATLVQPVGSPLSLECTVEGTSNPNLYWYRQAAGRGLQLLFYSVGIGQISSEVPQNLSASRPQDRQFILSSKKLLLSDSGFYLCAWHAGQPGTDTQYFGPGTRLTVL.

The J gene is TRBJ2-7, the V gene TRBV27; TRBD1 matches 10 bases. The CDR3 is made up of 15 amino acids. V lost 5 bases to trimming and J lost 4 bases; unmatched junction nucleotides: 8. Germline V CDR1 and CDR2: MNHEY, SMNVEV (reference sequence). The CDR3 region is CASSPRQGASYEQYF. The CDR3, as DNA: TGTGCCAGCAGTCCCCGACAGGGGGCATCGTACGAGCAGTACTTC.

The chain employs TRBV5-6 and TRBJ2-7; TRBD2 agrees at 7 bases. From germline, CDR1 is SGHDT and CDR2 YYEEEE. This CDR3 is built from 15 residues. Trimming removed 5 bases from V and 9 bases from J; junction bases left unmatched: 17. CDR3 in DNA: TGTGCCAGCAGTTTGAGCGGGAACTACTGGTGGGGGCAGTACTTC. This translates into CASSLSGNYWWGQYF.

V is TRBV19 and J is TRBJ1-1; 8 nucleotides agree with TRBD1. J was trimmed by 4 bases and V by 3 bases; bases with no gene match: 4. The CDR3 is 14 amino acids. Germline CDR1 LNHDA, CDR2 SQIVND (reference sequence). The CDR3 bases are TGTGCCAGTAGTATTCAACAGGGGGTCACTGAAGCTTTCTTT. Protein: CASSIQQGVTEAFF.

This chain uses TRBV7-9 with TRBJ2-2, with D tentatively TRBD2 (6 bases). Per the germline V gene, CDR1 is SEHNR and CDR2 is FQNEAQ (reference sequence). Trimming shortened V by 2 bases and J by 0 bases, and 10 bases separated the two germline ends. CDR3 length: 16 residues. For the CDR3, the DNA is TGTGCCAGCAGCTTACCAGGGACTTCGAACACCGGGGAGCTGTTTTTT. It is translated as CASSLPGTSNTGELFF.

This clone was counted only a few times. V usage is TRBV6-6 and J usage is TRBJ2-1; D perhaps matches TRBD1 (6 bases). The germline V gene has CDR1 MNHNY and CDR2 SVGAGI (reference sequence). Trimming removed 6 bases at V and 4 bases at J, with 10 bases between. The CDR3 extends over 13 amino acids. The CDR3 sequence is CASRNQGYNEQFF. Written as DNA, the CDR3 is TGTGCCAGCAGAAATCAGGGGTACAATGAGCAGTTCTTC.

The rearrangement links TRBV11-3 to TRBJ2-1; D gene ambiguous. CDR1 is SGHNT, CDR2 YENEEA, per germline. The germline V and J ends were trimmed by 5 bases and 15 bases, with 14 bases remaining between them. This CDR3 has 11 residues. The DNA of the CDR3 is TGTGCCAGCAGCCTTCATAACTCCCGGTTCTTC. Its protein product is CASSLHNSRFF.

This clone was recorded a few times. The gene calls are TRBV5-6 and TRBJ1-1; 8 bases are shared with TRBD1. Germline CDR1 SGHDT, CDR2 YYEEEE. The CDR3 is 13 residues long. Trimming took 5 bases from V and 1 from J; bases not matched to a gene: 1. The CDR3 loop reads CASRGTGNTEAFF. Written as DNA, the CDR3 is TGTGCCAGCAGGGGGACAGGGAACACTGAAGCTTTCTTT.

To note about this clone: Its ends do not fully match the called genes, so a read error is possible. This chain links TRBV7-8 with TRBJ1-4; the match to TRBD1 covers 7 bases. The CDR3 contains 18 residues. In germline, CDR1 is SGHVS, CDR2 FQNEAQ. CDR3: CASSLARILQGTNEKLFF. CDR3 sequence (DNA): TGTGCCAGCAGCCTAGCCCGGATCTTACAGGGGACTAATGAAAAACTGTTTTTT.

This sequence joins TRBV19 and TRBJ1-1, with D tentatively TRBD1 (5 bases). Trimming took 2 bases from V and 7 from J, leaving 8 bases between them. The CDR3 extends over 12 amino acids. The germline V gene has CDR1 LNHDA and CDR2 SQIVND (reference sequence). For the CDR3, the DNA is TGTGCCAGTAGTATACGGGGGGGTGAAGCTTTCTTT. Protein product: CASSIRGGEAFF.

Only one count was recorded for this clone. V gene TRBV19 combines with J gene TRBJ2-5, with 11 bases that match TRBD2. The CDR3 totals 17 residues. Germline CDR1 is LNHDA and CDR2 is SQIVND (reference sequence). V trimming: 8 bases; J trimming: 0 bases; junction bases outside the gene matches: 11. The CDR3 DNA reads TGTGCCAGTGGGGGGCTAGCGGGGGGTCCATACCAAGAGACCCAGTACTTC. This sequence encodes CASGGLAGGPYQETQYF. Supplemented by reference TRBV19 and TRBJ2-5, the full variable domain reads DGGITQSPKYLFRKEGQNVTLSCEQNLNHDAMYWYRQDPGQGLRLIYYSQIVNDFQKGDIAEGYSVSREKKESFPLTVTSAQKNPTAFYLCASGGLAGGPYQETQYFGPGTRLLVL.

The V call is TRBV6-5, the J call TRBJ1-5; D unclear. This CDR3 comprises 12 residues. Trimming took off 4 bases at V and 4 bases at J, with 5 bases between the two ends. Germline V gene lookup returns CDR1 MNHEY and CDR2 SVGAGI. The CDR3 nucleotides are TGTGCCAGCAGTTCCCCGAATCAGCCCCAGCATTTT. It codes for CASSSPNQPQHF.

The chain links TRBV5-6 to TRBJ2-1; 9 nucleotides agree with TRBD2. Germline CDR1 SGHDT, CDR2 YYEEEE. Trimming cost V 2 bases and J 6 bases; bases outside gene matches: 3. CDR3 length: 14 residues. The chain's CDR3 is CASSLPGLANEQFF. CDR3 DNA sequence: TGTGCCAGCAGCTTACCGGGACTAGCCAATGAGCAGTTCTTC.

This chain links TRBV20-1 with TRBJ2-5; no reliable D call. The V gene lost 5 bases and the J gene lost 1 base, with 5 bases spanning the gap. Germline-derived CDR1 and CDR2 are DFQATT and SNEGSKA (reference sequence). The CDR3 spans 11 residues. DNA for the CDR3: TGCAGTGCTTATCCCCAAGAGACCCAGTACTTC. Its translation is CSAYPQETQYF.

The chain employs TRBV5-1 and TRBJ1-6; TRBD1 aligns across 8 bases. The CDR3 spans 14 residues. Per germline, CDR1 SGHRS and CDR2 YFSETQ. Unmatched junction bases numbered 0, after V lost 0 bases and J lost 7 bases. The CDR3 reads CASSLGQGNSPLHF. CDR3 nucleotide sequence: TGCGCCAGCAGCTTGGGACAGGGGAATTCACCCCTCCACTTT.

The chain has TRBV30 and TRBJ1-2; TRBD1 aligns across 8 bases. CDR1 and CDR2 (germline): GTSNPN, SVGIG (reference sequence). CDR3 length: 12 amino acids. The V segment lost 5 bases and the J segment 7 bases; nucleotides outside the gene matches: 6. This chain's CDR3 is CAWQDRAGGYTF. CDR3 nucleotides: TGTGCCTGGCAGGACAGGGCGGGTGGCTACACCTTC.

The chain has TRBV5-8 and TRBJ2-5, with 8 bases aligning to TRBD1. Germline V gene sequence: CDR1 SGHTS, CDR2 YDEGEE. The CDR3 totals 14 residues. V lost 6 bases to trimming and J lost 7 bases; unmatched junction nucleotides: 11. For the CDR3, the DNA is TGTGCCAGCAACACTGGACAGGGCGAGGGGACCCAGTACTTC. Amino acids: CASNTGQGEGTQYF. Variable domain in full (rest from reference TRBV5-8 and TRBJ2-5): EAGVTQSPTHLIKTRGQQATLRCSPISGHTSVYWYQQALGLGLQFLLWYDEGEERNRGNFPPRFSGRQFPNYSSELNVNALELEDSALYLCASNTGQGEGTQYFGPGTRLLVL.

The V and J genes are TRBV5-1 and TRBJ2-7, with TRBD2 identical over 12 bases. This CDR3 has 16 residues. Germline V CDR1 and CDR2: SGHRS, YFSETQ. V shed 4 bases and J 4 bases; nucleotides not matched to a gene: 9. The CDR3 loop reads CASSGGLAGSGYEQYF. CDR3 coding DNA: TGCGCCAGCAGCGGAGGACTAGCGGGATCTGGTTACGAGCAGTACTTC.

The chain employs TRBV19 and TRBJ2-3, with D perhaps matching TRBD2 (6 bases). V gave up 0 bases and J gave up 2 bases, with 30 bases separating them. Looked up from germline, CDR1 is LNHDA and CDR2 is SQIVND (reference sequence). The length of the CDR3 is 22 residues. The CDR3 sequence is CASSIDSLRRGSKGTHTDTQYF. The DNA of the CDR3 is TGTGCCAGTAGTATAGACTCTCTCCGCCGGGGGAGTAAAGGGACTCACACAGATACGCAGTATTTT. The variable domain in full, completed from reference TRBV19 and TRBJ2-3, reads DGGITQSPKYLFRKEGQNVTLSCEQNLNHDAMYWYRQDPGQGLRLIYYSQIVNDFQKGDIAEGYSVSREKKESFPLTVTSAQKNPTAFYLCASSIDSLRRGSKGTHTDTQYFGPGTRLTVL.

V usage is TRBV10-1 and J usage is TRBJ2-1; D might be TRBD2 (6 bases). Germline V gives CDR1 WNHNN, CDR2 SYGVQD (reference sequence). The V end lost 11 bases, the J end lost 2 bases, and 19 bases lay between the germline ends. This CDR3 is built from 15 residues. CDR3 sequence: CAAGGWVRAYNEQFF. The CDR3 DNA sequence: TGCGCCGCCGGGGGATGGGTTAGGGCCTACAATGAGCAGTTCTTC.

V and J are TRBV25-1 and TRBJ2-7; TRBD1 might be the D (6 bases). Germline lookup yields CDR1 MGHDK and CDR2 SYGVNS. The CDR3 is 15 residues long. Between the trimmed V and J ends, which lost 8 bases and 3 bases, there was a span of 20 bases. CDR3 DNA: TGTGCCAGCCGCGGCCCCGGACAGCGGAACTACGAGCAGTACTTC. Its protein product is CASRGPGQRNYEQYF.

The rearrangement uses TRBV18 and TRBJ1-2; D is undetermined. Trimming took off 0 bases at V and 4 bases at J, with 9 bases between the two ends. The CDR3 consists of 14 residues. CDR1 and CDR2 from the germline V gene are KGHSH and LQKENI. The CDR3 DNA sequence: TGTGCCAGCTCACCACCTGCTATACTCTATGGCTACACCTTC. This translates into CASSPPAILYGYTF.